This TCR beta chain was found in a study of lymphopenia after photon versus proton radiotherapy. The repertoire was sequenced with immunoSEQ multiplex PCR; TCRdb's copy has only in-frame clones and lacks some. The table has some 30,000 clones, 85% to 95% seen once; the top ten hold approximately 0.72%. The CDR3 extends over 15 amino acids. The germline V gene has CDR1 SGHDN and CDR2 FVKESK. V was cut by 4 bases and J by 0 bases, with 10 bases left in between. In this sample, this clone turned up once. The TCR sequence derives from a woman aged 50 to 65 with cholangiocarcinoma. The V call is TRBV14, the J call TRBJ2-1; D might be TRBD2 (5 bases). The input for sequencing was peripheral blood, taken from a patient treated with photon-based radiotherapy. The CDR3 region is CASSLLGSSYNEQFF. CDR3 sequence (DNA): TGTGCCAGCAGCCTTCTAGGGAGCTCCTACAATGAGCAGTTCTTC.